This passage covers 14 T cell receptor beta chains from one sample sequenced in a study of human T cells and chemical hapten exposure. MiXCR was run by TCRdb on the RACE reads, yielding one entry per CDR3 protein. The table has around 34,000 distinct CDR3 sequences, more than 6% seen once. Stated time point: patch test 1, 2 weeks after DPC sensitization. Treatment of the sample: therapeutic diphenylcyclopropenone sensitization with weekly scalp DPC. Whole blood that had not been fractionated was the source of extracted total RNA. Specimen: whole blood, collected in connection with sensitization to the hapten diphenylcyclopropenone (DPC). Receptor source: a woman aged 25 to 39 with alopecia areata. Some clones in this sample may be carry-over from other donors' samples.

Details on this clonotype: A clone one base away is much larger, so this may be a read error. V is TRBV6-2 or TRBV6-3 and J is TRBJ1-2, with D uncertain. Germline V gene data show CDR1 as MNHEY and CDR2 as SVGEGT. The CDR3 is 15 residues long. The CDR3 DNA follows: TGTACCAGCAGTTACCCTGCAGAAGATAACTATGGCTACACCTTC. Translation gives CTSSYPAEDNYGYTF.

CDR3 sequence (DNA): TGCAGCGTGGGACAGGAGGGGGACACTGAAGCTTTCTTT. This encodes CSVGQEGDTEAFF. V and J are TRBV29-1 and TRBJ1-1, with 8 bases fitting TRBD1. This CDR3 is built from 13 residues. Germline CDR1 SQVTM, CDR2 ANQGSEA. Trimming at V came to 6 bases and at J to 3 bases, leaving 6 bases not matched to a gene.

In its sample, this clonotype was seen many times. This chain connects TRBV20-1 to TRBJ2-7; D possibly corresponds to TRBD1 (6 bases). This CDR3 region has 11 residues. CDR1 DFQATT and CDR2 SNEGSKA come from the germline V gene (reference sequence). V was cut by 6 bases and J by 5 bases, with 11 bases left in between. CDR3 DNA: TGCAGTGCCACGACAGGAGACGAGCAGTACTTC. Translation gives CSATTGDEQYF.

This clonotype has a count of ten or more. J is TRBJ1-4 and V is TRBV12-3 or TRBV12-4; no reliable D call. The V gene lost 5 bases and the J gene lost 6 bases, with 13 bases spanning the gap. The length of the CDR3 is 14 residues. For the CDR3, the DNA is TGTGCCAGCAGTACAAATGGACGGTATGAAAAACTGTTTTTT. This gives the protein CASSTNGRYEKLFF.

A remark on this clonotype: The CDR3 end shows no conserved phenylalanine or tryptophan, and so a read error is likely. The chain employs TRBV6-2 or TRBV6-3 and TRBJ1-1; D is perhaps TRBD1 (5 bases). CDR3 length equals 14 residues. Trimming cost V 4 bases and J 5 bases, with 14 bases left between them. Germline assignment: CDR1 MNHEY and CDR2 SVGEGT. The CDR3 loop reads CASSFGQRRTEAFS. Written as DNA, the CDR3 is TGTGCCAGCAGTTTCGGACAACGGAGGACTGAAGCTTTCTCT.

This clonotype is medium-sized (0.01 to 0.1%). The genes are TRBV5-1 and TRBJ2-5; D ambiguous. CDR3 length equals 11 residues. Trimming took 3 bases from V and 5 from J, leaving 5 bases between them. Germline CDR1 is SGHRS and CDR2 is YFSETQ. CDR3 loop: CASSSDETQYF. CDR3 in DNA: TGCGCCAGCAGCTCGGATGAGACCCAGTACTTC.

This chain links TRBV27 with TRBJ2-1; perhaps TRBD1 as D (6 bases). Between the trimmed V and J ends, which lost 6 bases and 6 bases, there was a span of 18 bases. Germline lookup yields CDR1 MNHEY and CDR2 SMNVEV (reference sequence). CDR3 length: 15 amino acids. The DNA for the CDR3 is TGTGCCAGCAGCTGGGAAGGGGGTTGGGGCAATGAGCAGTTCTTC. Its translation is CASSWEGGWGNEQFF.

CDR3 in amino acids: CASSQVPGRDYGYTF. The CDR3 DNA follows: TGTGCCAGCAGCCAAGTGCCAGGTCGGGACTATGGCTACACCTTC. The V call is TRBV3-1, the J call TRBJ1-2; no clear D gene. Trimming shortened V by 1 base and J by 3 bases, and 12 bases separated the two germline ends. This CDR3 spans 15 amino acids. Germline CDR1 and CDR2: LGHDT and YNNKEL (reference sequence).

In this sample, this clonotype turned up a few times. V usage is TRBV6-5 and J usage is TRBJ2-3, with TRBD2 matching 7 bases. CDR3 length: 15 residues. Unmatched junction bases numbered 6, after V lost 6 bases and J lost 0 bases. The germline CDR1 and CDR2 sequences are MNHEY and SVGAGI. Here the CDR3 reads CASSPRRGSTDTQYF. The CDR3 DNA sequence: TGTGCCAGCAGCCCCCGGCGGGGGAGCACAGATACGCAGTATTTT.

This rearrangement joins TRBV9 to TRBJ2-1; D possibly matches TRBD1 or TRBD2 (7 bases each). The CDR3 totals 13 residues. Germline values: CDR1 SGDLS, CDR2 YYNGEE. V was clipped by 7 bases and J by 6 bases, with 14 bases between them. The CDR3 DNA follows: TGTGCCAGCGGGGGGGGACAGTCCAATGAGCAGTTCTTC. It is translated as CASGGGQSNEQFF.

The gene calls are TRBV5-6 and TRBJ2-1; TRBD2 agrees at 8 bases. The CDR3 covers 17 residues. Germline CDR1 SGHDT, CDR2 YYEEEE. J gave up 1 base and V 4 bases, and 10 bases lay outside the gene matches. CDR3 nucleotides: TGTGCCAGCAGCCTGACGGGCGCGGGGGGTTCCTACAATGAGCAGTTCTTC. As protein: CASSLTGAGGSYNEQFF. Based on the CDR3 plus reference TRBV5-6 and TRBJ2-1, the full variable domain is DAGVTQSPTHLIKTRGQQVTLRCSPKSGHDTVSWYQQALGQGPQFIFQYYEEEERQRGNFPDRFSGHQFPNYSSELNVNALLLGDSALYLCASSLTGAGGSYNEQFFGPGTRLTVL.

The chain has TRBV4-1 and TRBJ1-1; no definite D call. The CDR3 is made up of 15 amino acids. Trimming shortened V by 4 bases and J by 0 bases, and 12 bases separated the two germline ends. CDR1 and CDR2 from the germline V gene are MGHRA and YSYEKL. DNA for the CDR3: TGCGCCAGCAGCCGAGATATAGGAATGAACACTGAAGCTTTCTTT. Translated, it gives CASSRDIGMNTEAFF.

This clonotype turned up a few times. This chain connects TRBV7-3 to TRBJ2-5, with D perhaps matching TRBD2 (5 bases). The germline V and J ends were trimmed by 5 bases and 2 bases, with 9 bases remaining between them. The CDR3 is made up of 13 amino acids. The germline gives CDR1 SGHTA, CDR2 FQGTGA. CDR3 nucleotide sequence: TGTGCCAGCAGCCCGGGATCTCAAGAGACCCAGTACTTC. This sequence encodes CASSPGSQETQYF.

In its sample, this clonotype was seen many times. The chain recombines TRBV5-8 with TRBJ1-2; 7 bases are shared with TRBD1. J lost 7 bases, V lost 3 bases, and 18 bases had no gene match. Germline V gene data show CDR1 as SGHTS and CDR2 as YDEGEE. This CDR3 has 17 amino acids. Written as DNA, the CDR3 is TGTGCCAGCAGCTCGGGCTACCCCGGGACAGAGTATGGTGGCTACACCTTC. Its protein product is CASSSGYPGTEYGGYTF.